Listed below are T cell receptor beta chains from one sample, sequenced in a study of long-term antiretroviral therapy in people with HIV. Clones were sequenced by immunoSEQ multiplex PCR, and TCRdb holds only the in-frame ones, with some missing. The sample holds around 34,000 clones, around 80% seen once. This specimen consisted of unsorted PBMCs, obtained 1.5 years after starting antiretroviral therapy. These receptors were collected from a man between 18 and 35 years old with HIV. Each CDR3 is given with its conserved first and last residue. The D gene is left open where the match is weak. The size entry is marked missing in some rows and otherwise reads once, few, many or a size class.

d_gene: NA; v_gene: TRBV18; j_gene: TRBJ1-5; abundance: NA; CDR3aa: CASSRIQGSNQPQHF; CDR3nt: TGTGCCAGCTCGCGCATACAGGGAAGCAATCAGCCCCAGCATTTT
d_gene: TRBD1; v_gene: TRBV9; j_gene: TRBJ2-7; abundance: NA; CDR3aa: CASSARGQVHSYEQYF; CDR3nt: TGTGCCAGCAGCGCCCGGGGACAGGTCCACTCCTACGAGCAGTACTTC
d_gene: TRBD2; v_gene: TRBV7-9; j_gene: TRBJ2-3; abundance: NA; CDR3aa: CASSLGLAGARTDTQYF; CDR3nt: TGTGCCAGCAGCTTAGGACTAGCGGGAGCCCGCACAGATACGCAGTATTTT
d_gene: NA; v_gene: TRBV5-6; j_gene: TRBJ1-2; abundance: NA; CDR3aa: CASSLAAYGYTF; CDR3nt: TGTGCCAGCAGCTTGGCCGCGTATGGCTACACCTTC
d_gene: TRBD2; v_gene: TRBV6-5; j_gene: TRBJ2-7; abundance: NA; CDR3aa: CASGLAGGNEQYF; CDR3nt: TGTGCCAGCGGGCTAGCGGGAGGGAACGAGCAGTACTTC
d_gene: NA; v_gene: TRBV5-6; j_gene: TRBJ1-2; abundance: NA; CDR3aa: CASSLSAGGYTF; CDR3nt: TGTGCCAGCAGCTTGTCCGCTGGTGGCTACACCTTC
d_gene: TRBD1; v_gene: TRBV5-1; j_gene: TRBJ2-5; abundance: NA; CDR3aa: CASSGGLTGSGETQYF; CDR3nt: TGCGCCAGCAGCGGGGGATTGACAGGGAGTGGAGAGACCCAGTACTTC
d_gene: NA; v_gene: TRBV7-2; j_gene: TRBJ2-1; abundance: NA; CDR3aa: CASKKRGGWDEQFF; CDR3nt: TGTGCCAGCAAAAAGCGCGGCGGATGGGATGAGCAGTTCTTC
d_gene: TRBD2; v_gene: TRBV6-4; j_gene: TRBJ2-3; abundance: once; CDR3aa: CASRPNGAGGTFTDTQYF; CDR3nt: TGTGCCAGCCGTCCCAATGGGGCGGGAGGAACTTTCACAGATACGCAGTATTTT
d_gene: TRBD2; v_gene: TRBV5-1; j_gene: TRBJ2-3; abundance: NA; CDR3aa: CASSFLAGGSTDTQYF; CDR3nt: TGCGCCAGCAGCTTCCTAGCGGGAGGTTCGACAGATACGCAGTATTTT
d_gene: NA; v_gene: TRBV18; j_gene: TRBJ2-7; abundance: NA; CDR3aa: CASSPRGTEYEQYF; CDR3nt: TGTGCCAGCTCACCGAGAGGGACCGAGTACGAGCAGTACTTC
d_gene: NA; v_gene: TRBV4-3; j_gene: TRBJ2-3; abundance: NA; CDR3aa: CASSPGLNQADTQYF; CDR3nt: TGCGCCAGCAGCCCTGGGCTCAACCAAGCTGATACGCAGTATTTT
d_gene: TRBD1; v_gene: TRBV19; j_gene: TRBJ1-5; abundance: NA; CDR3aa: CASTDRVDQPQHF; CDR3nt: TGTGCCAGTACTGACAGGGTGGATCAGCCCCAGCATTTT
d_gene: NA; v_gene: TRBV5-6; j_gene: TRBJ2-6; abundance: NA; CDR3aa: CASTWFFNSGANVLTF; CDR3nt: TGTGCCAGTACTTGGTTTTTCAACTCTGGGGCCAACGTCCTGACTTTC
d_gene: NA; v_gene: TRBV18; j_gene: TRBJ2-3; abundance: NA; CDR3aa: CASSPWGPSTDTQYF; CDR3nt: TGTGCCAGCTCACCATGGGGACCGAGCACAGATACGCAGTATTTT
d_gene: TRBD1; v_gene: TRBV7-9; j_gene: TRBJ2-7; abundance: NA; CDR3aa: CASSPDREYEF; CDR3nt: TGTGCCAGCAGCCCCGACAGGGAATATGAGTTC
d_gene: NA; v_gene: TRBV9; j_gene: TRBJ2-2; abundance: few; CDR3aa: CASSVDYWDAGELFF; CDR3nt: TGTGCCAGCAGCGTAGACTACTGGGACGCCGGGGAGCTGTTTTTT
d_gene: NA; v_gene: TRBV29-1; j_gene: TRBJ1-4; abundance: NA; CDR3aa: CSASSTGLPNEKLFF; CDR3nt: TGCAGCGCGAGCAGCACAGGCTTACCTAATGAAAAACTGTTTTTT
d_gene: TRBD2; v_gene: TRBV7-2; j_gene: TRBJ2-1; abundance: few; CDR3aa: CASSLRPIAGGRDEQFF; CDR3nt: TGTGCCAGCAGCTTACGGCCAATAGCGGGAGGGCGCGATGAGCAGTTCTTC
d_gene: TRBD1; v_gene: TRBV27; j_gene: TRBJ1-5; abundance: NA; CDR3aa: CASSPGTGGVNQPQHF; CDR3nt: TGTGCCAGCAGTCCCGGGACAGGGGGCGTCAATCAGCCCCAGCATTTT
d_gene: NA; v_gene: TRBV18; j_gene: TRBJ2-7; abundance: NA; CDR3aa: CASSPKQGSPYEQYF; CDR3nt: TGTGCCAGCTCACCCAAACAGGGCTCCCCCTACGAGCAGTACTTC
d_gene: NA; v_gene: TRBV6-6; j_gene: TRBJ2-2; abundance: NA; CDR3aa: CASRTRTGELFF; CDR3nt: TGTGCCAGCAGAACCAGGACCGGGGAGCTGTTTTTT
d_gene: TRBD1; v_gene: TRBV6-5; j_gene: TRBJ2-5; abundance: NA; CDR3aa: CASSRGQGSETQYF; CDR3nt: TGTGCCAGCAGTCGCGGACAGGGTTCGGAGACCCAGTACTTC
d_gene: TRBD1; v_gene: TRBV5-6; j_gene: TRBJ1-4; abundance: NA; CDR3aa: CASSLRDRELKLFF; CDR3nt: TGTGCCAGCAGCTTGCGGGACAGGGAATTGAAACTGTTTTTT
d_gene: NA; v_gene: TRBV11-2; j_gene: TRBJ2-3; abundance: once; CDR3aa: CASSFRVDTQYF; CDR3nt: TGTGCCAGCAGCTTTAGAGTAGATACGCAGTATTTT
d_gene: TRBD1; v_gene: TRBV27; j_gene: TRBJ2-7; abundance: NA; CDR3aa: CASSPRLRDSYYEQYF; CDR3nt: TGTGCCAGCAGTCCCCGTTTACGGGACAGCTACTACGAGCAGTACTTC
d_gene: NA; v_gene: TRBV19; j_gene: TRBJ1-2; abundance: NA; CDR3aa: CASSIGWGAYGYTF; CDR3nt: TGTGCCAGTAGTATAGGGTGGGGGGCTTATGGCTACACCTTC
d_gene: NA; v_gene: TRBV7-2; j_gene: TRBJ2-7; abundance: once; CDR3aa: CASSLGLASYEQYF; CDR3nt: TGTGCCAGCAGCTTAGGCCTAGCCTCCTACGAGCAGTACTTC
d_gene: NA; v_gene: TRBV7-2; j_gene: TRBJ2-7; abundance: NA; CDR3aa: CASSEDRILYEQYF; CDR3nt: TGTGCCAGCAGCGAAGACAGGATACTCTACGAGCAGTACTTC
d_gene: NA; v_gene: TRBV7-2; j_gene: TRBJ2-5; abundance: once; CDR3aa: CASGKETQYF; CDR3nt: TGTGCCAGCGGAAAAGAGACCCAGTACTTC
d_gene: TRBD2; v_gene: TRBV11-2; j_gene: TRBJ2-1; abundance: NA; CDR3aa: CASSPNAGGNEQFF; CDR3nt: TGTGCCAGCAGCCCTAATGCGGGAGGCAATGAGCAGTTCTTC
d_gene: NA; v_gene: TRBV19; j_gene: TRBJ2-7; abundance: NA; CDR3aa: CASSWGHKGPWEQYF; CDR3nt: TGTGCCAGTAGTTGGGGTCACAAGGGGCCGTGGGAGCAGTACTTC
d_gene: NA; v_gene: TRBV21-1; j_gene: TRBJ1-2; abundance: NA; CDR3aa: CASSFPPAAGYGYTF; CDR3nt: TGTGCCAGCAGCTTCCCCCCGGCGGCGGGCTATGGCTACACCTTC
d_gene: NA; v_gene: TRBV10-2; j_gene: TRBJ2-5; abundance: NA; CDR3aa: CASSERVRQGGETQYF; CDR3nt: TGCGCCAGCAGTGAGAGAGTGAGACAGGGAGGAGAGACCCAGTACTTC
d_gene: NA; v_gene: TRBV14; j_gene: TRBJ2-1; abundance: NA; CDR3aa: CASSQQAVLVDEQFF; CDR3nt: TGTGCCAGCAGCCAACAGGCAGTCTTGGTTGATGAGCAGTTCTTC
d_gene: NA; v_gene: TRBV6-1; j_gene: TRBJ1-4; abundance: NA; CDR3aa: CASSEGAAEKLFF; CDR3nt: TGTGCCAGCAGTGAAGGGGCTGCTGAAAAACTGTTTTTT
d_gene: TRBD1; v_gene: TRBV4-3; j_gene: TRBJ1-2; abundance: NA; CDR3aa: CASSQDRTGDYGYTF; CDR3nt: TGCGCCAGCAGCCAAGACAGGACAGGGGACTATGGCTACACCTTC
d_gene: NA; v_gene: TRBV27; j_gene: TRBJ2-2; abundance: NA; CDR3aa: CASRLWAGELFF; CDR3nt: TGTGCCAGCAGACTTTGGGCCGGGGAGCTGTTTTTT
d_gene: NA; v_gene: TRBV10-2; j_gene: TRBJ2-7; abundance: NA; CDR3aa: CASSEDTPALDEQYF; CDR3nt: TGCGCCAGCAGTGAGGACACCCCGGCGCTGGACGAGCAGTACTTC
d_gene: NA; v_gene: TRBV20-1; j_gene: TRBJ2-2; abundance: few; CDR3aa: CSAALGPPGFF; CDR3nt: TGCAGTGCTGCTCTCGGACCCCCGGGGTTTTTT
d_gene: NA; v_gene: TRBV7-9; j_gene: TRBJ1-2; abundance: NA; CDR3aa: CASSPNRFGYTF; CDR3nt: TGTGCCAGCAGCCCAAACAGGTTCGGCTACACCTTC
d_gene: NA; v_gene: TRBV6-5; j_gene: TRBJ2-1; abundance: NA; CDR3aa: CASSSESLSYNEQFF; CDR3nt: TGTGCCAGCAGTTCAGAGAGTCTTTCCTACAATGAGCAGTTCTTC
d_gene: NA; v_gene: TRBV18; j_gene: TRBJ1-1; abundance: NA; CDR3aa: CASSQHHKNTEAFF; CDR3nt: TGTGCCAGCTCACAACATCACAAGAACACTGAAGCTTTCTTT
d_gene: TRBD2; v_gene: TRBV5-4; j_gene: TRBJ2-1; abundance: NA; CDR3aa: CASSLSGRARNEQFF; CDR3nt: TGTGCCAGCAGCTTAAGCGGGAGGGCCCGGAATGAGCAGTTCTTC
d_gene: NA; v_gene: TRBV7-8; j_gene: TRBJ2-2; abundance: NA; CDR3aa: CASSPRPQGNTGELFF; CDR3nt: TGTGCCAGCAGCCCCAGGCCGCAGGGGAACACCGGGGAGCTGTTTTTT
d_gene: NA; v_gene: TRBV29-1; j_gene: TRBJ1-2; abundance: NA; CDR3aa: CSVYTAFYGYTF; CDR3nt: TGCAGCGTTTACACGGCCTTCTATGGCTACACCTTC
d_gene: NA; v_gene: TRBV5-1; j_gene: TRBJ2-3; abundance: NA; CDR3aa: CASSTDPVDTQYF; CDR3nt: TGCGCCAGCAGCACCGACCCCGTAGATACGCAGTATTTT
d_gene: NA; v_gene: TRBV30; j_gene: TRBJ1-1; abundance: NA; CDR3aa: CAWSVRGNTEAFF; CDR3nt: TGTGCCTGGAGTGTAAGGGGCAACACTGAAGCTTTCTTT
d_gene: NA; v_gene: TRBV19; j_gene: TRBJ2-1; abundance: once; CDR3aa: CASSGGNEQFF; CDR3nt: TGTGCCAGTAGCGGAGGTAATGAGCAGTTCTTC
d_gene: TRBD2; v_gene: TRBV14; j_gene: TRBJ2-1; abundance: NA; CDR3aa: CASSQQGLAGVHEQFF; CDR3nt: TGTGCCAGCAGCCAACAGGGACTAGCGGGAGTTCATGAGCAGTTCTTC
d_gene: NA; v_gene: TRBV5-6; j_gene: TRBJ1-1; abundance: NA; CDR3aa: CASSTRRGNTEAFF; CDR3nt: TGTGCCAGCAGCACAAGGAGGGGGAACACTGAAGCTTTCTTT
d_gene: NA; v_gene: TRBV10-2; j_gene: TRBJ2-3; abundance: once; CDR3aa: CASSQGAAQYF; CDR3nt: TGCGCCAGCAGTCAAGGGGCGGCGCAGTATTTT
d_gene: TRBD2; v_gene: TRBV6-6; j_gene: TRBJ2-3; abundance: NA; CDR3aa: CASSYPTSGRPDTQYF; CDR3nt: TGTGCCAGCAGTTACCCGACTAGCGGGAGGCCAGATACGCAGTATTTT